This T cell receptor (beta chain) was recovered during a study of PD-L1 blockade in urothelial cancer. Study summary: Atezolizumab (1,200 mg intravenously every 3 weeks) began around 2014 for patients. Twenty-five out of 29 patients were men whose urothelial cancer was bladder-origin. Counts from blood samples showed a median of roughly 150,000 T cells.

A remark on this clone: Its antigen remains unidentified.

Generated by immunoSEQ multiplex PCR, the TCRdb table keeps only in-frame clones and is missing some. This repertoire shows about 84,000 clones, roughly 82% found once; its top ten account for over 7.5%. The CDR3 covers 14 residues. Germline V CDR1 and CDR2: SNHLY, FYNNEI. V lost 5 bases, J lost 3 bases, and 4 bases stayed unmatched. Points from the study as a whole: At 3 weeks on treatment, tumor-associated clones expanded more with durable benefit.

The rearrangement joins TRBV2 to TRBJ2-5, with TRBD1 matching 9 bases. The TCR was taken from a man in his sixties or seventies with urothelial cancer. The sequencing used PBMCs, collected around atezolizumab (anti-PD-L1) treatment. CDR3 in DNA: TGTGCCAGCAGTACAGGGGGCCTTAAAGAGACCCAGTACTTC. Protein: CASSTGGLKETQYF. Drawing the rest from reference TRBV2 and TRBJ2-5, the complete variable domain is EPEVTQTPSHQVTQMGQEVILRCVPISNHLYFYWYRQILGQKVEFLVSFYNNEISEKSEIFDDQFSVERPDGSNFTLKIRSTKLEDSAMYFCASSTGGLKETQYFGPGTRLLVL.